This TCR beta chain was sequenced in a study of identical twins. This clonotype has at least ten counts. TCRdb itself ran the 5' RACE reads through MiXCR, one entry per CDR3 protein. This table has around 670,000 distinct CDR3 sequences, roughly 6% appearing once. Germline CDR1 and CDR2: SGHAT and FQNNGV. V shed 8 bases and J shed 4 bases, with 17 bases lying between them. The CDR3 has 14 residues. Sequenced material: naive T cells sorted from blood. The receptor's source is a man between 18 and 29 years old in good health. The genes are TRBV11-2 and TRBJ1-2; D is possibly TRBD1 (5 bases). The CDR3 reads CASRYSDSLYGYTF. The CDR3 DNA sequence: TGTGCCAGCCGATATTCAGACAGCCTCTATGGCTACACCTTC.